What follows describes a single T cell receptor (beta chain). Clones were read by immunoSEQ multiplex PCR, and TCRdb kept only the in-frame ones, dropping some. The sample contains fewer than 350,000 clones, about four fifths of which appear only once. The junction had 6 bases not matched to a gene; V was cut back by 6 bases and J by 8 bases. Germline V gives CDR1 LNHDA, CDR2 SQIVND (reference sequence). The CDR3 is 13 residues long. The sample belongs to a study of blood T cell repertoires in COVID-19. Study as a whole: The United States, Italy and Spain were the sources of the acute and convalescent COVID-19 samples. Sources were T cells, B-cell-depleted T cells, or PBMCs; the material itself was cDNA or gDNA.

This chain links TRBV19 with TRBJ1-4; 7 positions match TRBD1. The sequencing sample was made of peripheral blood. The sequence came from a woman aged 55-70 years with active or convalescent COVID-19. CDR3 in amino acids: CASRTGVREKLFF. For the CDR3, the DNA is TGTGCCAGTAGAACAGGGGTTAGAGAAAAACTGTTTTTT.